Listed here are 6 T cell receptor beta chains from one sample, sequenced in a study of CD8+ T cells in alopecia areata. TCR sequencing used cDNA made by reverse transcription of extracted RNA. Method: immunoSEQ multiplex PCR; TCRdb's copy keeps in-frame clones and lacks some. This table holds about 150,000 clones, roughly 60% found once. Sequenced sample: CD4+ T cells sorted from blood. The receptors shown here come from a human donor in good health.

This clone appeared a few times. The chain carries TRBV7-2 and TRBJ2-5, with unresolved D. Trimming removed 2 bases from V and 1 base from J, with 8 bases in between. CDR1 SGHTA and CDR2 FQGNSA come from the germline V gene. The CDR3 contains 14 residues. CDR3 region: CASSLYSSQETQYF. The CDR3 DNA reads TGTGCCAGCAGCTTATACTCGTCCCAAGAGACCCAGTACTTC.

This clone was detected a few times. The chain recombines TRBV19 with TRBJ1-1; maybe TRBD1 (6 bases). Germline CDR1 and CDR2: LNHDA and SQIVND (reference sequence). Trimming took off 6 bases at V and 1 base at J, with 12 bases between the two ends. CDR3 size: 14 residues. The CDR3 loop is CASRPYRENTEAFF. The CDR3 DNA is TGTGCCAGTAGACCTTACAGGGAGAACACTGAAGCTTTCTTT.

The gene calls are TRBV15 and TRBJ2-7; 9 nucleotides agree with TRBD1. The trim removed 0 bases at V and 5 bases at J, leaving 2 bases unmatched. Germline lookup yields CDR1 LNHNV and CDR2 YYDKDF (reference sequence). CDR3 length equals 14 residues. The CDR3 DNA reads TGTGCCACCAGCAGAGATGGGGACAGGGACGAGCAGTACTTC. Translating gives CATSRDGDRDEQYF.

The J gene is TRBJ2-7, the V gene TRBV29-1, with 8 bases aligning to TRBD2. CDR1 is SQVTM and CDR2 is ANQGSEA in the germline V gene. J gave up 1 base and V 5 bases, and 1 base lay outside the gene matches. The CDR3 covers 12 residues. The CDR3 sequence: CSVTSGSYEQYF. CDR3 nucleotide sequence: TGCAGCGTTACTAGCGGATCCTACGAGCAGTACTTC.

This clone was seen a few times. The J gene is TRBJ2-5, the V gene TRBV29-1; 8 nucleotides agree with TRBD2. The CDR3 extends over 13 amino acids. Germline CDR1 reads SQVTM; CDR2 reads ANQGSEA. J was trimmed by 7 bases and V by 2 bases; bases with no gene match: 6. CDR3 coding DNA: TGCAGCGTTGAACTAGCGGGCCGAGGGACCCAGTACTTC. This codes for CSVELAGRGTQYF. Full variable domain (rest looked up from reference TRBV29-1 and TRBJ2-5): SAVISQKPSRDICQRGTSLTIQCQVDSQVTMMFWYRQQPGQSLTLIATANQGSEATYESGFVIDKFPISRPNLTFSTLTVSNMSPEDSSIYLCSVELAGRGTQYFGPGTRLLVL.

The chain is built from TRBV2 and TRBJ2-2; 7 bases map to TRBD2. Trimming took 6 bases from V and 2 from J; bases not matched to a gene: 6. Germline V lookup: CDR1 SNHLY, CDR2 FYNNEI. The CDR3 is 15 amino acids. The CDR3 sequence: CASSRTSLNTGELFF. The CDR3 nucleotides are TGTGCCAGCAGCCGGACTAGTCTAAACACCGGGGAGCTGTTTTTT.